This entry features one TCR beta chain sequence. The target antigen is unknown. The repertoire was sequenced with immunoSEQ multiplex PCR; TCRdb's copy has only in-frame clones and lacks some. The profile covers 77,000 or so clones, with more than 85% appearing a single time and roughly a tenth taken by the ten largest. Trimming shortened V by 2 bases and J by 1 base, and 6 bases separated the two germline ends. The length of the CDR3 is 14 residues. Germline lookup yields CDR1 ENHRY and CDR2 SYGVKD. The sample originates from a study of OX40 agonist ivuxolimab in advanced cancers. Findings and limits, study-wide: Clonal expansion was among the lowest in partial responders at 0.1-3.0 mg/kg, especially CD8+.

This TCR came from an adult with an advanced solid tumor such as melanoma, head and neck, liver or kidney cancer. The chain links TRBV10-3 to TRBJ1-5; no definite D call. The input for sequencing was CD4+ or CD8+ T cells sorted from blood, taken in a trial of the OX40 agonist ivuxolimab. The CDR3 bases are TGTGCCATCAGTGAGGCTGGGAGCAATCAGCCCCAGCATTTT. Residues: CAISEAGSNQPQHF.